The next 13 T cell receptor beta chains were all read from a single sample in a study of blood T cell repertoires in COVID-19. Sequencing used immunoSEQ multiplex PCR; TCRdb keeps in-frame clones, though not all of them. The sample consists of some 290,000 clones, more than 70% of them appearing once. Source material: peripheral blood. These receptors were obtained from a woman aged 30 to 39 with COVID-19, enrolled during active disease.

The chain links TRBV5-6 to TRBJ1-1; D is undetermined. This CDR3 comprises 12 residues. CDR1 SGHDT and CDR2 YYEEEE come from the germline V gene. Trimming shortened V by 0 bases and J by 7 bases, and 7 bases separated the two germline ends. The CDR3 loop is CASSLARFEAFF. CDR3 sequence (DNA): TGTGCCAGCAGCTTGGCCAGGTTTGAAGCTTTCTTT.

The chain links TRBV6-5 to TRBJ1-2; 8 bases are shared with TRBD1. Looked up from germline, CDR1 is MNHEY and CDR2 is SVGAGI. The CDR3 runs to 15 residues. The J segment lost 5 bases and the V segment lost 6 bases, leaving 11 bases of the junction unmatched. Here the CDR3 DNA reads TGTGCCAGCAGGAACCGGGACAGGACGATTTATGGCTACACCTTC. It is translated as CASRNRDRTIYGYTF.

Notes on this clone: Other nucleotide sequences in the sample specify the same CDR3. The chain employs TRBV27 and TRBJ2-2, with 11 nucleotides matching TRBD2. With V trimmed by 2 bases and J by 1 base, 0 bases remained unmatched. This CDR3 contains 16 residues. CDR1 MNHEY and CDR2 SMNVEV come from the germline V gene (reference sequence). The DNA of the CDR3 is TGTGCCAGCAGTTTACTAGCGGGAGGGAACACCGGGGAGCTGTTTTTT. Its translation is CASSLLAGGNTGELFF.

The chain recombines TRBV15 with TRBJ2-1; D perhaps matches TRBD2 (7 bases). CDR1 is LNHNV and CDR2 is YYDKDF in the germline V gene (reference sequence). V was shortened by 2 bases and J by 7 bases, with 15 bases between the two germline ends. The CDR3 has 15 amino acids. CDR3 in amino acids: CATSRSRGARNEQFF. In DNA, the CDR3 is TGTGCCACCAGCAGAAGTCGGGGGGCGCGTAATGAGCAGTTCTTC.

The chain recombines TRBV6-5 with TRBJ2-5, with D possibly matching TRBD2 (6 bases). The CDR3 sequence is 12 residues long. Deletions cut 7 bases from V and 7 bases from J, with 13 bases between. Per the germline V gene, CDR1 is MNHEY and CDR2 is SVGAGI. In nucleotides, the CDR3 is TGTGCCAGCACCCGGGAGTCTGGGACCCAGTACTTC. This encodes CASTRESGTQYF.

This clone was seen just once. The chain has TRBV18 and TRBJ2-2, with D perhaps matching TRBD1 (5 bases). Trimming cost V 3 bases and J 0 bases, with 11 bases left between them. The CDR3 has 16 amino acids. The germline V gene has CDR1 KGHSH and CDR2 LQKENI. The CDR3: CASSPKAGTNTGELFF. DNA for the CDR3: TGTGCCAGCTCACCGAAGGCAGGGACGAACACCGGGGAGCTGTTTTTT.

The chain links TRBV5-1 to TRBJ1-6; TRBD1 agrees at 9 bases. V shed 1 base and J 1 base; nucleotides not matched to a gene: 9. CDR3 length equals 19 residues. CDR1 is SGHRS and CDR2 is YFSETQ in the germline V gene. The CDR3 spells CASSLQTGTGSSYNSPLHF. The DNA for the CDR3 is TGCGCCAGCAGCTTGCAAACCGGGACAGGGTCTTCCTATAATTCACCCCTCCACTTT.

The chain is built from TRBV25-1 and TRBJ1-5; perhaps TRBD1 as D (6 bases). Per the germline V gene, CDR1 is MGHDK and CDR2 is SYGVNS. This CDR3 comprises 14 residues. Trimming took off 6 bases at V and 7 bases at J, with 16 bases between the two ends. The CDR3 spells CASSALGAKQPQHF. CDR3 in DNA: TGTGCCAGCAGCGCCTTGGGGGCGAAGCAGCCCCAGCATTTT.

The J gene is TRBJ1-5, the V gene TRBV2; D might be TRBD1 (6 bases). The CDR3 spans 14 residues. The V end was cut by 3 bases, the J end by 3 bases, with 9 bases between. CDR1 and CDR2 (germline): SNHLY, FYNNEI. CDR3 bases: TGTGCCAGCAGTGAGGGACAATTCAATCAGCCCCAGCATTTT. This codes for CASSEGQFNQPQHF.

The chain is built from TRBV30 and TRBJ2-7; D is undetermined. The V end lost 5 bases, the J end lost 5 bases, and 16 bases lay between the germline ends. In germline, CDR1 is GTSNPN, CDR2 SVGIG (reference sequence). The CDR3 sequence is 13 residues long. As DNA, the CDR3 is TGTGCCTGGGCCCGTGGCGTCGCGGACGAGCAGTACTTC. Protein product: CAWARGVADEQYF.

The J gene is TRBJ2-1, the V gene TRBV4-2; D is perhaps TRBD2 (6 bases). Between the trimmed V and J ends, which lost 4 bases and 7 bases, there was a span of 14 bases. Germline-derived CDR1 and CDR2 are LGHNA and YNFKEQ. This CDR3 is built from 14 residues. CDR3 coding DNA: TGTGCCAGCAGCCGACTAGTATCGTTGAATGAGCAGTTCTTC. Its protein product is CASSRLVSLNEQFF.

The CDR3 DNA reads TGTGCCAGCAGCCCGGTCCGGGAGCTGTTTTTT. Its protein product is CASSPVRELFF. The chain couples TRBV6-5 to TRBJ2-2; unclear D gene. The germline V gene has CDR1 MNHEY and CDR2 SVGAGI. Trimming pared 6 bases from V and 9 bases from J, leaving 8 bases between. This CDR3 has 11 amino acids.

This chain uses TRBV15 with TRBJ1-2; a weak D match, TRBD1 (5 bases). The germline CDR1 and CDR2 sequences are LNHNV and YYDKDF (reference sequence). This CDR3 region has 17 residues. V was shortened by 0 bases and J by 1 base, with 15 bases between the two germline ends. The CDR3 spells CATSRDRMADNNYGYTF. In DNA, the CDR3 is TGTGCCACCAGCAGAGATCGGATGGCGGACAATAACTATGGCTACACCTTC.